This TCR beta chain was sequenced for a study of cytomegalovirus exposure and HLA in healthy donors. V shed 4 bases and J 4 bases; nucleotides not matched to a gene: 11. The CDR3 runs to 16 residues. Germline V CDR1 and CDR2: MDHEN, SYDVKM. Regarding this clone: What it recognizes is unknown.

Study-wide points: Equally common other TCR beta chains were less clonally expanded than HLA-associated ones, a later analysis found.

The study ran its PCR with 60 Vbeta and 13 Jbeta primers. Only in-frame clones appear in the TCRdb table, and some are missing; sequencing was by immunoSEQ multiplex PCR. The sample lists tens of thousands of clones, roughly 85% occurring once. Sequences were obtained from PBMCs. This sequence joins TRBV28 and TRBJ1-1; 8 nucleotides line up with TRBD1. The receptor's source is a man aged 30-40 years in good health and CMV-seronegative. The CDR3 protein is CASSSYRGSRSTEAFF. DNA for the CDR3: TGTGCCAGCAGTTCGTACAGGGGGTCGAGGAGCACTGAAGCTTTCTTT.